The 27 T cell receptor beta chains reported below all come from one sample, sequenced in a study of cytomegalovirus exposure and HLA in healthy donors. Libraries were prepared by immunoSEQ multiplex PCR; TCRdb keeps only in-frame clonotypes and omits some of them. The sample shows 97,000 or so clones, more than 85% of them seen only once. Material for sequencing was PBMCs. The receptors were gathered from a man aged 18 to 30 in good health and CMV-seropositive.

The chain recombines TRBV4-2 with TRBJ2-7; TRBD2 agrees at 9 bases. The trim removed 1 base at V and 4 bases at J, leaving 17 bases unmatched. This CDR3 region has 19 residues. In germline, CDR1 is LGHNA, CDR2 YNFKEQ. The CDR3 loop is CASSQGSVELLAGDYEQYF. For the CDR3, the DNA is TGTGCCAGCAGCCAAGGCTCAGTAGAGCTTTTAGCGGGGGATTACGAGCAGTACTTC.

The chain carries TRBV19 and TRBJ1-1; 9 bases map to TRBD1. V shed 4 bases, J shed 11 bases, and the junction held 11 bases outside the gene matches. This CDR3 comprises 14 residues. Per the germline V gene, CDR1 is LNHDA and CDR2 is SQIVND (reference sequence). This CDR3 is CASSTPGTGWEAFF. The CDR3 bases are TGTGCCAGTAGTACCCCCGGGACAGGGTGGGAGGCTTTCTTT.

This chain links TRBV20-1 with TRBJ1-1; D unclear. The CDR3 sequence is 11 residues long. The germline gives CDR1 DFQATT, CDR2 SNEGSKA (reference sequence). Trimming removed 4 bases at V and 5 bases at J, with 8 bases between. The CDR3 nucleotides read TGCAGTGCTATCGGGGAAACTGAAGCTTTCTTT. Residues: CSAIGETEAFF.

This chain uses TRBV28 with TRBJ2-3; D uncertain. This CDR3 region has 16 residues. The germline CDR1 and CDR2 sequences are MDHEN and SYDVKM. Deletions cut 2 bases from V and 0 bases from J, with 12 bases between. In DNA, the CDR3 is TGTGCCAGCAGTTTACTATTCCCAAGAAGCACAGATACGCAGTATTTT. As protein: CASSLLFPRSTDTQYF.

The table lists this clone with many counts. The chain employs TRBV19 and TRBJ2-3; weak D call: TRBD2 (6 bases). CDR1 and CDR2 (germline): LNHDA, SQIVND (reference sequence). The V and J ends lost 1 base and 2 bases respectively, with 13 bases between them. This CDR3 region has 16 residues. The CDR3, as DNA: TGTGCCAGTAGTATAGCAGGACGGGGGACCACAGATACGCAGTATTTT. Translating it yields CASSIAGRGTTDTQYF.

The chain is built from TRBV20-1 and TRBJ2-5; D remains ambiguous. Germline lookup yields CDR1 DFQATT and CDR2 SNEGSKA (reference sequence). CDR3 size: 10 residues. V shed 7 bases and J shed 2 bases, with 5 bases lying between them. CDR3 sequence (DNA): TGCAGTGTTCCGCAAGAGACCCAGTACTTC. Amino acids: CSVPQETQYF.

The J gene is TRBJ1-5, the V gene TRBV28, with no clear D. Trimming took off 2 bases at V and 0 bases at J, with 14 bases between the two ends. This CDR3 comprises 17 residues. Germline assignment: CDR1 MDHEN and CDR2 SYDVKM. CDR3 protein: CASSLGFGVVSNQPQHF. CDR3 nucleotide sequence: TGTGCCAGCAGTTTAGGGTTCGGGGTGGTTAGCAATCAGCCCCAGCATTTT.

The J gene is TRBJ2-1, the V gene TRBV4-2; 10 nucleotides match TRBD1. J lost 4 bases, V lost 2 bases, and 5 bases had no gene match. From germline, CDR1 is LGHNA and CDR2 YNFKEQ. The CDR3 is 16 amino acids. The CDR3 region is CASSQTGQGDYNEQFF. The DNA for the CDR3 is TGTGCCAGCAGCCAAACCGGACAGGGGGATTACAATGAGCAGTTCTTC.

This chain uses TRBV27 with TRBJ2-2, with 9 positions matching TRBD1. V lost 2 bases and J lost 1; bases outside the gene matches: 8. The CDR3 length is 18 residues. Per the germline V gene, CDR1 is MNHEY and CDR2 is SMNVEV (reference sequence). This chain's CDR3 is CASSLVPSGQGNTGELFF. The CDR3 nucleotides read TGTGCCAGCAGTTTAGTACCCTCGGGACAGGGGAACACCGGGGAGCTGTTTTTT.

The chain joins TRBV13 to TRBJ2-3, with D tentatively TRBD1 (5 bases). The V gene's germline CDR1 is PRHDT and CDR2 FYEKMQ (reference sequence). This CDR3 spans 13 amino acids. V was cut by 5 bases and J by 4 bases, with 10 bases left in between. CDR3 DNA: TGTGCCAGCAGCACGCAGGGCGCAGATACGCAGTATTTT. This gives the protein CASSTQGADTQYF. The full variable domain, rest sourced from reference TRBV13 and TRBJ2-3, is AAGVIQSPRHLIKEKRETATLKCYPIPRHDTVYWYQQGPGQDPQFLISFYEKMQSDKGSIPDRFSAQQFSDYHSELNMSSLELGDSALYFCASSTQGADTQYFGPGTRLTVL.

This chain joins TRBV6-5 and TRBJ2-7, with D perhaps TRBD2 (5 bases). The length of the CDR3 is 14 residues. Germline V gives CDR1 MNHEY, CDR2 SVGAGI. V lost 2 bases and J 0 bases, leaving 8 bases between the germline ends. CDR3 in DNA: TGTGCCAGCAGTTACCGACTAAGCTCCTACGAGCAGTACTTC. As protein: CASSYRLSSYEQYF.

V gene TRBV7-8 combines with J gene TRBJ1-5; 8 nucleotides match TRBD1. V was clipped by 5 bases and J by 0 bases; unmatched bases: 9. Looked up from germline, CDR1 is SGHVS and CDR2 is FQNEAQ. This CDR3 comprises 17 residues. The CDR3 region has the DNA TGTGCCAGCAGCCAATCAGGGACAGGCCATAGCAATCAGCCCCAGCATTTT. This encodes CASSQSGTGHSNQPQHF.

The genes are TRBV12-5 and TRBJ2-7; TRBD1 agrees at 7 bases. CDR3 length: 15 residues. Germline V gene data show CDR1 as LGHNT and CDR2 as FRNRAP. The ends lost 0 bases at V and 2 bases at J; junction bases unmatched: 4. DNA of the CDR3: TGTGCTAGTGGTTTGGTACTGGGACAGACCTACGAGCAGTACTTC. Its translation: CASGLVLGQTYEQYF.

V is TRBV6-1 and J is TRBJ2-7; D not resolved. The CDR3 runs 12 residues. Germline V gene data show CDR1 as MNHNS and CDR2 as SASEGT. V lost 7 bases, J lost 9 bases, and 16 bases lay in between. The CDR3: CASTESQDGQYF. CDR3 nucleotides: TGTGCCAGCACCGAGTCCCAGGATGGGCAGTACTTC.

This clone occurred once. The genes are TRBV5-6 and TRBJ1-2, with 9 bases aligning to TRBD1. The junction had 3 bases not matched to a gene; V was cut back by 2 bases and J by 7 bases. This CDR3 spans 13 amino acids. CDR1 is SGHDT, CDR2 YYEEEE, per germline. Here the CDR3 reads CASSLNRGLGYTF. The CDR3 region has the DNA TGTGCCAGCAGCTTAAACAGGGGGCTTGGCTACACCTTC.

CDR3 protein: CASSSEYTEAFF. Here the CDR3 DNA reads TGTGCCAGCAGCTCGGAGTACACTGAAGCTTTCTTT. V gene TRBV5-6 combines with J gene TRBJ1-1; unclear D gene. CDR3 size: 12 residues. Between the trimmed V and J ends, which lost 3 bases and 3 bases, there was a span of 6 bases. The germline V gene has CDR1 SGHDT and CDR2 YYEEEE.

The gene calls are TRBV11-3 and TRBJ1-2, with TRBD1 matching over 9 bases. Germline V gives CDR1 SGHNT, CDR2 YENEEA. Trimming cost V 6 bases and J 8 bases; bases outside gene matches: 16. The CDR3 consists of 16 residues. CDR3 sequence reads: CASRRDRESYSRGYTF. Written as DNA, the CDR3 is TGTGCCAGCAGGAGGGACAGGGAAAGTTATTCTAGGGGCTACACCTTC.

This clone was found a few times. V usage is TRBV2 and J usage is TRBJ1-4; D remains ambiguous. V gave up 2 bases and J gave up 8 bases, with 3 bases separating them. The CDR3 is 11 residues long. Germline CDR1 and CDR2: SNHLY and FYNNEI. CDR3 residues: CASSEREKLFF. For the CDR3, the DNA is TGTGCCAGCAGTGAACGGGAAAAACTGTTTTTT.

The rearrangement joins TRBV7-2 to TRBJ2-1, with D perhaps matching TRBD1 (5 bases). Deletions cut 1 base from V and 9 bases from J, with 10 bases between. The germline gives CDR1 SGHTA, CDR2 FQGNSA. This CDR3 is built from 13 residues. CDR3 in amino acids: CASSLDRTGEQFF. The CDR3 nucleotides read TGTGCCAGCAGCTTAGACAGGACGGGTGAGCAGTTCTTC.

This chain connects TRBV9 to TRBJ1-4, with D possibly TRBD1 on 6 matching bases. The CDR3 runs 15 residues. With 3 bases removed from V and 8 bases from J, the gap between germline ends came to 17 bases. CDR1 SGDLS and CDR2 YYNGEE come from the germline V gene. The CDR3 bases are TGTGCCAGCAGCGGACCGGGACACCCCACAGAAAAACTGTTTTTT. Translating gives CASSGPGHPTEKLFF.

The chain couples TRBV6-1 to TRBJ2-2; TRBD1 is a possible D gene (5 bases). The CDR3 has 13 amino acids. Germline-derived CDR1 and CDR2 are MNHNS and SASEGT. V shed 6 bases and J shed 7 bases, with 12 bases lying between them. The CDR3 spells CASRQTVRGELFF. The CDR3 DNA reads TGTGCCAGCAGACAGACAGTTCGCGGGGAGCTGTTTTTT.

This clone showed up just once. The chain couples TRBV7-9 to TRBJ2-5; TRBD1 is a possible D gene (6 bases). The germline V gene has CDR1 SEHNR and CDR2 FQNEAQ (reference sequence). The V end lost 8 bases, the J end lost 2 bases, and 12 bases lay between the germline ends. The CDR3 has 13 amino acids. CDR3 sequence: CASGRTEQETQYF. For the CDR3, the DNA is TGTGCCAGCGGAAGGACAGAACAAGAGACCCAGTACTTC.

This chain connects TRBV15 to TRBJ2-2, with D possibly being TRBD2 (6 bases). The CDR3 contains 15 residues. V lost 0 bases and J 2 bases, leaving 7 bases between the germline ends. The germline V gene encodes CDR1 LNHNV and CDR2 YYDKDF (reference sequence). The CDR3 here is CATSRDAGNTGELFF. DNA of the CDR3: TGTGCCACCAGCAGAGATGCGGGAAACACCGGGGAGCTGTTTTTT.

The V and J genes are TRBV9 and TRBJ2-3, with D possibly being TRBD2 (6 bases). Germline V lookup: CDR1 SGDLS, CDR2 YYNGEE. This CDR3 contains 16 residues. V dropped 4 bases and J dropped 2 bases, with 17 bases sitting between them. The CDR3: CASSIVGGGTTDTQYF. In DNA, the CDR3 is TGTGCCAGCAGCATCGTAGGTGGGGGGACCACAGATACGCAGTATTTT.

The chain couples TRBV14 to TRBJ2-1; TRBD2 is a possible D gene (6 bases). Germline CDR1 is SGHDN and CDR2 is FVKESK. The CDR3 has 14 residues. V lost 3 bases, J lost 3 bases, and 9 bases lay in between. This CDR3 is CASSQGTFYNEQFF. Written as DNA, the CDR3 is TGTGCCAGCAGCCAGGGGACTTTCTACAATGAGCAGTTCTTC.

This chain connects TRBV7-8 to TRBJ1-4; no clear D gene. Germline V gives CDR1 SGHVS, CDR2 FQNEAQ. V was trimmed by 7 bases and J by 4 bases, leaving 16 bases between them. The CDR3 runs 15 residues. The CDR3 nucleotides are TGTGCCAGCACCATACTGCACACGGGTAATGAAAAACTGTTTTTT. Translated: CASTILHTGNEKLFF.

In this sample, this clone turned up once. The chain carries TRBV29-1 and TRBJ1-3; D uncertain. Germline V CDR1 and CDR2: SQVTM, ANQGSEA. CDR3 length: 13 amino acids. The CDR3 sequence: CSYQQTSGNTIYF. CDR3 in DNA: TGCAGTTACCAGCAGACATCTGGAAACACCATATATTTT.